Listed here is a single TCR beta chain. No antigen is known for it. The data belong to a study of graft-versus-host responses after intestinal transplantation. At the level of the study: Grafts were multivisceral, liver-intestinal, or isolated intestinal. The whole recipient group had anti-thymocyte globulin induction followed by tacrolimus and steroids for two to three years.

Study outcomes and limitations: Patients who carried graft-donor T cell macrochimerism also had high graft-versus-host to host-versus-graft clonal ratios in their allografts. Recipient bone marrow held GvH clones, some seen earlier in ileum or blood.

Produced via immunoSEQ multiplex PCR; TCRdb's table is partial and in-frame only. The sample has about 85,000 clones, around 93% seen once; the top ten hold 7.6%. Losses at the gene ends were 0 bases for V and 9 bases for J; bases not matched to a gene: 7. Germline CDR1 is SEHNR and CDR2 is FQNEAQ (reference sequence). This CDR3 contains 16 residues. The sequenced sample was unstimulated CD8+ T cells sorted from spleen or lymph node cells, obtained before transplant. The chain joins TRBV7-9 to TRBJ2-1, with 11 bases identical to TRBD1. This clonotype originated in a human donor who was the organ donor for an intestinal transplant. The DNA of the CDR3 is TGTGCCAGCAGCTTAGCGGACAGGGGGCCTCGTTTTGAGCAGTTCTTC. This codes for CASSLADRGPRFEQFF.